This entry describes one T cell receptor beta chain. The antigen it recognizes is unknown. No base qualities exist here, and no much larger clone lies one base off it. The data stem from a study of T cell changes during pregnancy in multiple sclerosis (dated by TCRdb to the late 2010s). Notes on the research overall: In women with multiple sclerosis, the researchers looked at how the T cell repertoire shifted as pregnancy progressed.

Library construction relied on the immunoSEQ multiplex PCR assay. TCRdb mirrors the immuneACCESS table, restricted to in-frame sequences. Some clones are absent from its copies; in checked studies, under half trace to an unresolved V gene, and the reason for the others is unknown. Here the sample has around 67,000 clones; approximately 90% occur a single time. The ten largest make up around 2.3% of the sample. V loses 5 bases, J loses 1 base, and the germline ends lie 10 bases apart. Based on the germline V gene (reference sequence), the CDR1 and CDR2 sequences are LNHNV and YYDKDF. From its cysteine to its phenylalanine, the CDR3 spans 14 amino acids. Only CDR3 DNA is held: 42 bases, read in frame from base 1.

The chain was built from TRBV15 and TRBJ2-3, with TRBD1 perhaps the D gene, on 6 matching bases. The source was peripheral blood, collected in the first trimester of pregnancy. This TCR was sampled from a female donor with multiple sclerosis, enrolled in a pregnancy study. The CDR3 sequence is CATSGDTRTDTQYF. The bases are TGTGCCACCAGCGGGGACACACGCACAGATACGCAGTATTTT.